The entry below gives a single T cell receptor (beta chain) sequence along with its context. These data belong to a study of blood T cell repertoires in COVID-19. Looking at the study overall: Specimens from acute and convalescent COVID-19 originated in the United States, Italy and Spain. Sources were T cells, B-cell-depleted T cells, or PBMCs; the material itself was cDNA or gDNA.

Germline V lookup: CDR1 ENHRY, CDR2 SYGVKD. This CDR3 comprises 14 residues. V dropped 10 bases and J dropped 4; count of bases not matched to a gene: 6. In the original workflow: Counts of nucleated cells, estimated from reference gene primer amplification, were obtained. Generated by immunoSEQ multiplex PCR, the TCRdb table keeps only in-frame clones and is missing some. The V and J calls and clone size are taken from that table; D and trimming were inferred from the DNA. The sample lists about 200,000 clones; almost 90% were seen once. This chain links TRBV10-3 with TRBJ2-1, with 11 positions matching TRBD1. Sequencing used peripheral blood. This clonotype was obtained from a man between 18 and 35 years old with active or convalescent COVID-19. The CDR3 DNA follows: TGTGCCACCAAGGGACAGGGGGATTACAATGAGCAGTTCTTC. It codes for CATKGQGDYNEQFF.